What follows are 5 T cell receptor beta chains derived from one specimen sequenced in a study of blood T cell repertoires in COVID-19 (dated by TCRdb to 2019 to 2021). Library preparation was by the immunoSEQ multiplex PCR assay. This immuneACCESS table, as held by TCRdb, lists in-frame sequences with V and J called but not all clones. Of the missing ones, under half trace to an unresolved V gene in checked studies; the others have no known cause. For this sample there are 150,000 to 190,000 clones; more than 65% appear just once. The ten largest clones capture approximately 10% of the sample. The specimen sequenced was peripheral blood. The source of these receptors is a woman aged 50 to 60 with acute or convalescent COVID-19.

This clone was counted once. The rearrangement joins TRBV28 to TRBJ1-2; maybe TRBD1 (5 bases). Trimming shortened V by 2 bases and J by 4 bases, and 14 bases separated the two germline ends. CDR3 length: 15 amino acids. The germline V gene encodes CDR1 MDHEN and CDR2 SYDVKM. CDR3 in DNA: TGTGCCAGCAGTTTAGAACAGGTCTTCGGCTATGGCTACACCTTC. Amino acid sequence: CASSLEQVFGYGYTF.

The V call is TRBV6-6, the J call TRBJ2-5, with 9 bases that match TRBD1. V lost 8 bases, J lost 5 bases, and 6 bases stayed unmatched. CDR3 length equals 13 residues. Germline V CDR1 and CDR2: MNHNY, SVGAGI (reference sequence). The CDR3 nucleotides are TGTGCCAGCCGAGGACAGGGGTGGGAGACCCAGTACTTC. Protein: CASRGQGWETQYF.

The CDR3 sequence: CAWSGGRPTVSNYGYTF. In nucleotides, the CDR3 is TGTGCCTGGAGTGGCGGTCGTCCGACAGTATCTAACTATGGCTACACCTTC. This chain connects TRBV30 to TRBJ1-2; TRBD1 is a possible D gene (5 bases). There are 17 residues in the CDR3. Germline lookup yields CDR1 GTSNPN and CDR2 SVGIG (reference sequence). V lost 1 base and J lost 0, with 18 bases in between.

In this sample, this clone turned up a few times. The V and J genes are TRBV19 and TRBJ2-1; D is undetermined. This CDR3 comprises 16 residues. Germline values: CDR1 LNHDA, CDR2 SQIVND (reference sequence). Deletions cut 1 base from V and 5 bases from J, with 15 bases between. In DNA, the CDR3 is TGTGCCAGTAGTATAGGGCGAGCCGAGCAGGACAATGAGCAGTTCTTC. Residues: CASSIGRAEQDNEQFF.

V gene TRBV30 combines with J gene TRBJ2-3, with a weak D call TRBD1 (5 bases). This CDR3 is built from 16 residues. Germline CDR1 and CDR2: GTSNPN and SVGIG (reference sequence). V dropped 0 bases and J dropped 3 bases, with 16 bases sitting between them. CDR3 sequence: CAWSVRGRVRTDTQYF. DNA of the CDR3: TGTGCCTGGAGTGTACGAGGCAGGGTTAGAACAGATACGCAGTATTTT.